This TCR beta chain was sequenced for a study of cytotoxic CD8 clonotypes in ibrutinib-treated CLL. The study, taken as a whole, reports: Rising at ibrutinib response, clonality subsequently fell back toward baseline at progression. Patients had baseline clonality above age-matched healthy donors, and this clonality moved with circulating CD8+ T-cell counts.

To note about this clone: The antigen is undetermined.

The protocol was immunoSEQ multiplex PCR, while the TCRdb copy is restricted to in-frame clones and leaves out a portion. Of hundreds of thousands of clones listed, 60% to 75% are singletons. Cryopreserved PBMCs provided roughly 2 micrograms of genomic DNA for the TCR beta libraries. The ends were cut back, 2 bases at V and 1 base at J, with 10 bases in the middle. Germline CDR1 and CDR2: MNHEY and SVGAGI. The CDR3 is 15 amino acids. The sample in question was PBMCs, obtained after 24 months of ibrutinib treatment. The chain combines TRBV6-5 with TRBJ2-3, with unresolved D. This clonotype originated in a human donor with chronic lymphocytic leukemia. CDR3 loop: CASSYRPPGTDTQYF. The CDR3 bases are TGTGCCAGCAGTTACCGACCACCAGGCACAGATACGCAGTATTTT.